A single sample gave rise to the 20 T cell receptor beta chains below, sequenced in a study of blood T cell repertoires in COVID-19. This table comes from immunoSEQ multiplex PCR, and its TCRdb copy is limited to in-frame clones, with some not included. The data show about 150,000 clones, with about four fifths seen just once and more than 9% held by the top ten. Sequencing input: peripheral blood. The receptors shown here come from a woman aged 80 or older with active or convalescent COVID-19.

A word on this clone: This CDR3 is also generated by other DNA sequences in the sample. This rearrangement joins TRBV6-1 to TRBJ2-3; TRBD1 might be the D (6 bases). The CDR3 spans 15 residues. Germline values: CDR1 MNHNS, CDR2 SASEGT. Trimming removed 1 base at V and 1 base at J, with 9 bases between. The CDR3 DNA is TGTGCCAGCAGTGAAGTGGGGGCCCGCACAGATACGCAGTATTTT. Encoded protein: CASSEVGARTDTQYF.

The V call is TRBV5-1, the J call TRBJ1-2; no clear D. Trimming cost V 5 bases and J 6 bases, with 14 bases left between them. CDR1 and CDR2 (germline): SGHRS, YFSETQ. The CDR3 extends over 13 amino acids. The CDR3 here is CASSLGGPDGYTF. The DNA of the CDR3 is TGCGCCAGCAGTCTTGGAGGCCCCGATGGCTACACCTTC.

This chain connects TRBV5-6 to TRBJ1-2; possible D gene TRBD1, 6 bases. CDR3 length: 15 amino acids. The V end was cut by 4 bases, the J end by 3 bases, with 16 bases between. Looked up from germline, CDR1 is SGHDT and CDR2 is YYEEEE. This CDR3 reads CASSPPLQGDYGYTF. The CDR3 DNA reads TGTGCCAGCAGCCCACCCCTACAGGGTGACTATGGCTACACCTTC.

The chain couples TRBV3-1 (or the pseudogene TRBV3-2) to TRBJ2-3; 9 bases line up with TRBD2. Per germline, CDR1 LGHDT and CDR2 YNNKEL (reference sequence). V gave up 0 bases and J gave up 4 bases; unmatched junction bases: 11. This CDR3 is built from 18 residues. For the CDR3, the DNA is TGTGCCAGCAGCCAAGATCTTGGCGGCGGGAGGGCCCCAGATACGCAGTATTTT. This translates into CASSQDLGGGRAPDTQYF.

The chain is built from TRBV5-1 and TRBJ2-1; 7 bases align to TRBD2. The CDR3 extends over 16 amino acids. Trimming cost V 1 base and J 8 bases; bases outside gene matches: 12. Germline lookup yields CDR1 SGHRS and CDR2 YFSETQ. The CDR3 loop is CASSLTVLAGRDEQFF. The CDR3 region has the DNA TGCGCCAGCAGCTTGACCGTACTAGCTGGGAGGGATGAGCAGTTCTTC.

The V and J genes are TRBV5-4 and TRBJ1-2; maybe TRBD1 (5 bases). This CDR3 is 16 amino acids long. V lost 5 bases, J lost 5 bases, and 22 bases lay in between. The germline CDR1 and CDR2 sequences are SGHNT and YYREEE (reference sequence). CDR3 sequence: CASRRDGGGGIYGYTF. CDR3 coding DNA: TGTGCCAGCAGACGGGACGGTGGGGGGGGGATATATGGCTACACCTTC.

V usage is TRBV28 and J usage is TRBJ1-4, with no clear D. The V and J ends lost 6 bases and 1 base respectively, with 3 bases between them. The CDR3 is 12 residues long. Germline V gene data show CDR1 as MDHEN and CDR2 as SYDVKM. CDR3 region: CASRQTNEKLFF. The CDR3 DNA reads TGTGCCAGCAGACAAACTAATGAAAAACTGTTTTTT.

The J gene is TRBJ2-7, the V gene TRBV18; D not certain. The V gene lost 2 bases and the J gene lost 10 bases, with 12 bases spanning the gap. The CDR3 has 12 amino acids. Germline assignment: CDR1 KGHSH and CDR2 LQKENI. The CDR3 reads CASSPSGTDQYF. The CDR3 DNA follows: TGTGCCAGCTCACCATCAGGAACAGACCAGTACTTC. Filled out from reference TRBV18 and TRBJ2-7, the complete variable domain reads NAGVMQNPRHLVRRRGQEARLRCSPMKGHSHVYWYRQLPEEGLKFMVYLQKENIIDESGMPKERFSAEFPKEGPSILRIQQVVRGDSAAYFCASSPSGTDQYFGPGTRLTVT.

CDR3 nucleotide sequence: TGTGCCAGCAGCCTACATTTCGAGGGTATAAGGGACAATGAGCAGTTCTTC. Residues: CASSLHFEGIRDNEQFF. The chain couples TRBV3-1 (or the pseudogene TRBV3-2) to TRBJ2-1; D is perhaps TRBD2 (5 bases). Germline CDR1 reads LGHDT; CDR2 reads YNNKEL (reference sequence). V was shortened by 4 bases and J by 5 bases, with 21 bases between the two germline ends. CDR3 length: 17 amino acids.

The rearrangement uses TRBV6-5 and TRBJ2-5; D possibly corresponds to TRBD2 (6 bases). Germline CDR1 reads MNHEY; CDR2 reads SVGAGI. V dropped 7 bases and J dropped 7 bases, with 19 bases sitting between them. This CDR3 is built from 14 residues. The CDR3 loop is CASKTGTLGGTQYF. The CDR3 DNA reads TGTGCCAGCAAAACCGGGACTTTAGGTGGGACCCAGTACTTC.

The chain uses TRBV20-1 and TRBJ2-3, with TRBD2 as a possible D gene (5 bases). Germline assignment: CDR1 DFQATT and CDR2 SNEGSKA (reference sequence). The V end lost 3 bases, the J end lost 4 bases, and 11 bases lay between the germline ends. CDR3 length: 13 amino acids. CDR3 in amino acids: CSASTSPADTQYF. The CDR3 DNA is TGCAGTGCTAGTACTAGTCCGGCAGATACGCAGTATTTT.

The CDR3 here is CASSLNADLNYGYTF. CDR3 DNA: TGTGCCAGTAGTCTCAACGCGGATTTAAACTATGGCTACACCTTC. The J gene is TRBJ1-2, the V gene TRBV19, with D uncertain. The germline V gene encodes CDR1 LNHDA and CDR2 SQIVND (reference sequence). CDR3 length: 15 residues. The V gene lost 5 bases and the J gene lost 2 bases, with 15 bases spanning the gap.

V usage is TRBV11-2 and J usage is TRBJ2-3; a weak D match, TRBD1 (5 bases). From germline, CDR1 is SGHAT and CDR2 FQNNGV. Trimming removed 1 base from V and 6 bases from J, with 11 bases in between. The CDR3 consists of 14 residues. CDR3 sequence: CASSLAQGLDTQYF. For the CDR3, the DNA is TGTGCCAGCAGCTTAGCGCAGGGTCTGGATACGCAGTATTTT.

This clone was observed once. The rearrangement joins TRBV5-1 to TRBJ2-7; possibly TRBD1 for D (6 bases). The ends were cut back, 4 bases at V and 3 bases at J, with 14 bases in the middle. This CDR3 spans 14 amino acids. The germline V gene encodes CDR1 SGHRS and CDR2 YFSETQ. CDR3 sequence: CASSRGQTNYEQYF. The CDR3 DNA reads as TGCGCCAGCAGCCGAGGACAGACTAACTACGAGCAGTACTTC.

J is TRBJ2-3 and V is TRBV19, with 14 bases matching TRBD2. V shed 6 bases and J 4 bases; nucleotides not matched to a gene: 6. The germline V gene has CDR1 LNHDA and CDR2 SQIVND (reference sequence). CDR3 size: 16 residues. CDR3: CASSLTSGRVPDTQYF. CDR3 nucleotide sequence: TGTGCCAGTAGCCTGACTAGCGGGAGGGTTCCAGATACGCAGTATTTT.

The V and J genes are TRBV5-1 and TRBJ1-1, with 10 bases aligning to TRBD1. Germline-derived CDR1 and CDR2 are SGHRS and YFSETQ. The CDR3 spans 15 residues. The trim removed 4 bases at V and 2 bases at J, leaving 5 bases unmatched. Here the CDR3 reads CASSTDRGRNTEAFF. In nucleotides, the CDR3 is TGCGCCAGCAGCACCGACAGGGGGCGAAACACTGAAGCTTTCTTT.

The genes are TRBV29-1 and TRBJ1-6, with D perhaps matching TRBD1 (5 bases). This CDR3 is built from 13 residues. Germline V gene data show CDR1 as SQVTM and CDR2 as ANQGSEA. The V end lost 6 bases, the J end lost 7 bases, and 13 bases lay between the germline ends. Here the CDR3 DNA reads TGCAGCGTCGCCGACAGTCTAAATTCACCCCTCCACTTT. This codes for CSVADSLNSPLHF.

This rearrangement joins TRBV9 to TRBJ2-2; 10 nucleotides agree with TRBD2. The CDR3 is made up of 16 amino acids. Germline V CDR1 and CDR2: SGDLS, YYNGEE. V lost 4 bases, J lost 3 bases, and 6 bases stayed unmatched. Here the CDR3 DNA reads TGTGCCAGCAGCCCCGGGACTAGCGTCTACACCGGGGAGCTGTTTTTT. As protein: CASSPGTSVYTGELFF.

This chain uses TRBV7-8 with TRBJ2-1, with 9 bases fitting TRBD2. Germline-derived CDR1 and CDR2 are SGHVS and FQNEAQ. The CDR3 sequence is 17 residues long. Germline trimming cut 2 bases from V and 0 bases from J; bases unmatched to any gene: 5. In DNA form, the CDR3 reads TGTGCCAGCAGCTTACGACTAGCGGCAAGCTCCTACAATGAGCAGTTCTTC. This encodes CASSLRLAASSYNEQFF.

The chain is built from TRBV6-5 and TRBJ1-5; possibly TRBD1 for D (5 bases). Trimming left V 8 bases short and J 5 bases short, with 10 bases between. Germline V gene data show CDR1 as MNHEY and CDR2 as SVGAGI. The CDR3 sequence is 12 residues long. DNA for the CDR3: TGTGCCAGCGGGGGGTGGGATCAGCCCCAGCATTTT. This translates into CASGGWDQPQHF.